This T cell receptor beta chain appears in the sequencing data of a study of blood T cells in healthy people across ages. General study results and limits: The unsorted PBMCs prevented any conclusive comparison of naive versus antigen-experienced cells.

Per germline, CDR1 SGHKS and CDR2 YYEKEE (reference sequence). This CDR3 has 13 amino acids. Comments on this clonotype: Antigen specificity is unknown.

A second PCR, run for roughly 7 to 12 cycles, used a sample-barcoded 5' primer plus a J-beta primer mix. TCRdb ran MiXCR on the 5' RACE reads and lists one entry per CDR3 protein. In the table there are 550,000 to 750,000 distinct CDR3 sequences, 20% to 25% of which are singletons. The material sequenced was blood. The origin of this receptor is a man aged 70 or older in good health. The chain joins TRBV5-5 to TRBJ2-1; 7 nucleotides agree with TRBD2. The DNA end is a closer match to TRBJ2-7, so the J assignment may be wrong. The CDR3: CASKGSGIYEQYV. CDR3 DNA sequence: TGTGCCAGCAAAGGCAGCGGGATCTACGAGCAGTACGTC.